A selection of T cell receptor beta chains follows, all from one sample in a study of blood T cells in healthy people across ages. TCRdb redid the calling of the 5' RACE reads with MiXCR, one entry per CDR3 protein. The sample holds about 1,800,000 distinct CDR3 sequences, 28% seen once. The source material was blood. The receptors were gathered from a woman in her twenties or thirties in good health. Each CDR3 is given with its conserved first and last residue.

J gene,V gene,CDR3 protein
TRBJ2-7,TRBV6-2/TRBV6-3,CASGRAGLTYEQYF
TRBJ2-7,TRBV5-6,CASTTDYGEQYF
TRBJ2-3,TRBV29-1,CSVVGEYTDTQYF
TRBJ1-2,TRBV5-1,CASTYIGGADGYTF
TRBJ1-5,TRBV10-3,CAISESRDRGQPQHF
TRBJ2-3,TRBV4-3,CASSQAVGGRPDTQYF
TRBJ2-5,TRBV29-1,CSVLGDGAETQYF
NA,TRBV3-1,CASSQDGVTAETQYF
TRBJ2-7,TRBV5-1,CASSYLSGPNYEQYF
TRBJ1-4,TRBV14,CASSHPRGLNEKLFF
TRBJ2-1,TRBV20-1,CSARLGLAGGEQFF
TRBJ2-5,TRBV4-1,CASSQDSAVQETQYF
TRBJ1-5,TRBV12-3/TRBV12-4,CASSLSSLPGPQHF
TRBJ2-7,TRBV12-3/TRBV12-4,CAGSLAGKTYEQYF
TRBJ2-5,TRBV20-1,CSASLGGAQETQYF
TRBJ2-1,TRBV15,CATSRDRGQREQFF
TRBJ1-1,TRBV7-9,CASSRPLPMNTEAFF
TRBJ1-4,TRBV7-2,CASSLGRAREKLFF
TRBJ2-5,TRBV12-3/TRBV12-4,CASGLLDETQYF
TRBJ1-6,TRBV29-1,CSVGQDVGSPLHF
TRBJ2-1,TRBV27,CASSVSGRGEQFF
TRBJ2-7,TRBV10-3,CAISEEGTYEQYF
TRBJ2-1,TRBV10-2,CASSDGRGASNEQFF
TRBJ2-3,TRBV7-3,CVSSLMPTDTQYF
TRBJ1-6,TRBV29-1,CSVEPASRNSPLHF
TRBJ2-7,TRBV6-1,CASSEYPDRSYEQYF
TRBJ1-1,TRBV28,CASSVTETLNTEAFF
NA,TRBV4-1,CASSPAGGVNHENEQYF
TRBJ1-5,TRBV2,CASSAQGMEQPQHF
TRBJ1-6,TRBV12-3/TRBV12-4,CASSPTGVSPHHF
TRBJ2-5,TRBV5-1,CASSSGGTGAQETQYF
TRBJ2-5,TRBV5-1,CASSLRALPEETQYF
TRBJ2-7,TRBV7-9,CASSPRTGIGEQYF
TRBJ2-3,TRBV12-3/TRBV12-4,CASVWRFTDTQYF
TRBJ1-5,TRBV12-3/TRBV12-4,CASGPTGSNQPQHF
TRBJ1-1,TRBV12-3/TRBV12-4,CASSLRAGSLNTEAFF
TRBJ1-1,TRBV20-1,CSATPPNTEAFF
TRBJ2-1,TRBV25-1,CASSESSGRGPFYNEQFF
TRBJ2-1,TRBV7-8,CASRSTGVSYNEQFF
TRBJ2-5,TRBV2,CASGGHLQETQYF
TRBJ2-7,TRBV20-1,CSAGPLGMRERSYEQYF
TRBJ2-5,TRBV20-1,CSAGGLAGGEQYF
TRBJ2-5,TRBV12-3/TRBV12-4,CASRDGTESKTQYF
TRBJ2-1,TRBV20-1,CSASDGTRVVNEQFF
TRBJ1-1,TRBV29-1,CSVDKGSRGMNTEAFF
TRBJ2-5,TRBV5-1,CASSGGRGGDETQYF
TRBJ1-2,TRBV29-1,CSVVAGYGYTF
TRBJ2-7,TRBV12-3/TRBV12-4,CASRPGPNYEQYF
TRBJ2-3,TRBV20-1,CSATGFSQLFTDTQYF
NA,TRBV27,CASSLMAGIDEQYF
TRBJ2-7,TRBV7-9,CASSRGLAGGSHEQYF
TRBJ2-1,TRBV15,CATSRGVGSYNEQFF
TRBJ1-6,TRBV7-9,CASRHQTGLGNSPLHF
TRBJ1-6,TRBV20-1,CSARKGQDYNSPLHF
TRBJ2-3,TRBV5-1,CASTPIDSPTDTQYF
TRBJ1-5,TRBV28,CASSSPGKGRNQPQHF
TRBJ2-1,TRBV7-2,CASSTGLAGGGDEQFF
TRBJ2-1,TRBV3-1,CASSQVLVLAGAFRFYNEQFF
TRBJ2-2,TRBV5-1,CASTVTSGTTTGELFF
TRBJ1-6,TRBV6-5,CASSYSTGGSPLHF